The 17 T cell receptor beta chains below all came from one sample that was sequenced in a study of CD8 T cells in Susac syndrome. Random hexamers were used to reverse transcribe the RNA input (0.5 to 1 ug). TCRdb redid the calling of the immunoSEQ multiplex PCR reads with MiXCR, one entry per CDR3 protein. The sample consists of over 100,000 distinct CDR3 sequences, about 90% of them appearing once. The sequenced sample consisted of CD8+ T cells from PBMCs. These receptors all stem from a human donor in good health.

The J gene is TRBJ1-2, the V gene TRBV2; 8 positions match TRBD1. This CDR3 comprises 15 residues. CDR1 and CDR2 from the germline V gene are SNHLY and FYNNEI. V lost 5 bases to trimming and J lost 4 bases; unmatched junction nucleotides: 9. The CDR3 reads CASSTDQGAGYGYTF. The CDR3 region has the DNA TGTGCCAGCAGTACCGACCAGGGGGCTGGCTATGGCTACACCTTC. Variable domain in full (rest from reference TRBV2 and TRBJ1-2): EPEVTQTPSHQVTQMGQEVILRCVPISNHLYFYWYRQILGQKVEFLVSFYNNEISEKSEIFDDQFSVERPDGSNFTLKIRSTKLEDSAMYFCASSTDQGAGYGYTFGSGTRLTVV.

CDR3 nucleotide sequence: TGTGCCAGCAGTTCTAGGCTGTACAATCAGCCCCAGCATTTT. This sequence encodes CASSSRLYNQPQHF. The rearrangement uses TRBV28 and TRBJ1-5; D not resolved. The CDR3 runs to 14 residues. Trimming pared 4 bases from V and 3 bases from J, leaving 10 bases between. From germline, CDR1 is MDHEN and CDR2 SYDVKM.

The sample holds one count of this clonotype. The chain recombines TRBV30 with TRBJ2-7; D is unresolved. The germline CDR1 and CDR2 sequences are GTSNPN and SVGIG (reference sequence). Trimming removed 4 bases at V and 4 bases at J, with 17 bases between. This CDR3 has 14 amino acids. The CDR3 DNA follows: TGTGCCTGGACCTTCTCTACTATGCCTTACGAGCAGTACTTC. It codes for CAWTFSTMPYEQYF. Full variable domain (rest looked up from reference TRBV30 and TRBJ2-7): SQTIHQWPATLVQPVGSPLSLECTVEGTSNPNLYWYRQAAGRGLQLLFYSVGIGQISSEVPQNLSASRPQDRQFILSSKKLLLSDSGFYLCAWTFSTMPYEQYFGPGTRLTVT.

This chain joins TRBV29-1 and TRBJ2-5; D may match TRBD1 or TRBD2 (6 bases each). The CDR3 spans 16 residues. CDR1 and CDR2 (germline): SQVTM, ANQGSEA. V shed 6 bases and J shed 3 bases, with 23 bases lying between them. CDR3 bases: TGCAGCGTCGCCCCGGACGGGGGCAGACTGAAAGAGACCCAGTACTTC. This translates into CSVAPDGGRLKETQYF.

The chain combines TRBV7-2 with TRBJ1-5, with 7 bases lining up with TRBD1. The V segment lost 3 bases and the J segment 6 bases; nucleotides outside the gene matches: 2. Looked up from germline, CDR1 is SGHTA and CDR2 is FQGNSA. CDR3 length: 13 residues. The DNA for the CDR3 is TGTGCCAGCAGCTTCGACAGGGCTCAGCCCCAGCATTTT. It specifies CASSFDRAQPQHF.

The rearrangement links TRBV11-2 to TRBJ1-4; 7 positions agree with TRBD1. Germline-derived CDR1 and CDR2 are SGHAT and FQNNGV. J was trimmed by 3 bases and V by 0 bases; bases with no gene match: 1. The CDR3 totals 15 residues. The CDR3 sequence: CASSLEGQSNEKLFF. CDR3 in DNA: TGTGCCAGCAGCTTAGAGGGACAGTCTAATGAAAAACTGTTTTTT.

The chain carries TRBV29-1 and TRBJ2-7; no clear D. This CDR3 is built from 12 residues. The germline V gene encodes CDR1 SQVTM and CDR2 ANQGSEA. Trimming removed 2 bases from V and 6 bases from J, with 11 bases in between. The CDR3 bases are TGCAGCGTTGAACAGCTCCCGGGCGAGCAGTACTTC. Its translation: CSVEQLPGEQYF.

The rearrangement joins TRBV12-3 or TRBV12-4 to TRBJ2-7; the D is unclear. V lost 7 bases, J lost 0 bases, and 10 bases lay in between. This CDR3 has 13 amino acids. CDR3 bases: TGTGCCAGCACCGCTTCGCCCTCCTACGAGCAGTACTTC. Translation gives CASTASPSYEQYF.

The rearrangement links TRBV6-2 or TRBV6-3 to TRBJ2-7; perhaps TRBD1 as D (5 bases). The CDR3 spans 16 residues. The germline V gene encodes CDR1 MNHEY and CDR2 SVGEGT. The germline V and J ends were trimmed by 3 bases and 3 bases, with 18 bases remaining between them. The CDR3 loop reads CASSYIGHSGIYEQYF. The CDR3 DNA sequence: TGTGCCAGCAGTTATATAGGACATTCGGGTATCTACGAGCAGTACTTC.

The rearrangement links TRBV7-2 to TRBJ2-7; D is perhaps TRBD1 (6 bases). CDR1 and CDR2 from the germline V gene are SGHTA and FQGNSA. Deletions cut 1 base from V and 6 bases from J, with 7 bases between. The CDR3 is made up of 12 amino acids. CDR3 amino acids: CASSLDRAEQYF. Written as DNA, the CDR3 is TGTGCCAGCAGCTTAGACAGGGCCGAGCAGTACTTC.

This clonotype was seen a single time. The rearrangement uses TRBV5-5 and TRBJ2-5; unclear D gene. This CDR3 spans 14 amino acids. V was pared by 6 bases and J by 6 bases, with 18 bases between. Germline assignment: CDR1 SGHKS and CDR2 YYEKEE (reference sequence). The CDR3 nucleotides read TGTGCCAGCATCCTCGATCCACAAGGCCAGACCCAGTACTTC. Translated: CASILDPQGQTQYF. Filled out from reference TRBV5-5 and TRBJ2-5, the complete variable domain reads DAGVTQSPTHLIKTRGQQVTLRCSPISGHKSVSWYQQVLGQGPQFIFQYYEKEERGRGNFPDRFSARQFPNYSSELNVNALLLGDSALYLCASILDPQGQTQYFGPGTRLLVL.

The chain combines TRBV20-1 with TRBJ2-1; no clear D gene. V was cut by 2 bases and J by 8 bases, with 16 bases left in between. The CDR3 sequence is 14 residues long. From germline, CDR1 is DFQATT and CDR2 SNEGSKA (reference sequence). This chain's CDR3 is CSARNLPRPHEQFF. DNA of the CDR3: TGCAGTGCTAGAAATCTGCCCCGCCCCCATGAGCAGTTCTTC.

CDR3 residues: CASSQGQGVNYGYTF. The CDR3 DNA is TGTGCCAGCAGCCAAGGACAGGGTGTTAACTATGGCTACACCTTC. V and J are TRBV14 and TRBJ1-2; 7 positions match TRBD1. Trimming removed 1 base from V and 1 base from J; junction bases left unmatched: 3. The CDR3 is made up of 15 amino acids. Per germline, CDR1 SGHDN and CDR2 FVKESK.

The rearrangement joins TRBV30 to TRBJ2-7; maybe TRBD1 (6 bases). The V and J ends lost 5 bases and 2 bases respectively, with 13 bases between them. Germline V gene data show CDR1 as GTSNPN and CDR2 as SVGIG (reference sequence). The CDR3 sequence is 13 residues long. CDR3 residues: CAWASGHAYEQYF. CDR3 nucleotide sequence: TGTGCCTGGGCCTCGGGACACGCCTACGAGCAGTACTTC. The full variable domain, completed using reference TRBV30 and TRBJ2-7, is SQTIHQWPATLVQPVGSPLSLECTVEGTSNPNLYWYRQAAGRGLQLLFYSVGIGQISSEVPQNLSASRPQDRQFILSSKKLLLSDSGFYLCAWASGHAYEQYFGPGTRLTVT.

This rearrangement joins TRBV24-1 to TRBJ2-1, with TRBD2 matching 13 bases. Germline V gene sequence: CDR1 KGHDR, CDR2 SFDVKD. CDR3 size: 14 residues. J lost 15 bases, V lost 4 bases, and 8 bases had no gene match. CDR3 in amino acids: CATSDPGLAGALFF. The CDR3 region has the DNA TGTGCCACCAGTGACCCCGGACTAGCGGGAGCTTTGTTCTTC.

This sequence joins TRBV6-2 or TRBV6-3 and TRBJ1-3, with a weak D call TRBD1 (5 bases). This CDR3 comprises 12 residues. V gave up 8 bases and J gave up 4 bases, with 9 bases separating them. Germline CDR1 MNHEY, CDR2 SVGEGT. The CDR3 reads CASVDMGNTIYF. CDR3 DNA sequence: TGTGCCAGCGTGGACATGGGAAACACCATATATTTT.

This chain uses TRBV14 with TRBJ1-4; D unresolved. Germline V lookup: CDR1 SGHDN, CDR2 FVKESK. Trimming took 2 bases from V and 4 from J, leaving 5 bases between them. The CDR3 spans 13 residues. Written as DNA, the CDR3 is TGTGCCAGCAGCCAATATGGTAATGAAAAACTGTTTTTT. This gives the protein CASSQYGNEKLFF.